The 6 T cell receptor beta chains in this list originate from one sample, sequenced in a study of immune cell composition in non-small cell lung cancer. Here immunoSEQ multiplex PCR was the method, and the copy in TCRdb shows in-frame clones only, minus some. Among several thousand clones listed, around 80% were seen once. The sequenced sample consisted of lung tumor tissue. The receptors shown here come from a human donor with non-small cell lung cancer.

The rearrangement joins TRBV27 to TRBJ2-3; 12 nucleotides line up with TRBD2. Germline loops: CDR1 MNHEY, CDR2 SMNVEV (reference sequence). J was trimmed by 6 bases and V by 0 bases; bases with no gene match: 7. This CDR3 is built from 17 residues. The chain's CDR3 is CASSLSKLAGGRDTQYF. For the CDR3, the DNA is TGTGCCAGCAGTTTATCGAAACTAGCGGGGGGAAGGGATACGCAGTATTTT.

This chain joins TRBV6-5 and TRBJ2-5; 8 nucleotides agree with TRBD2. The CDR3 has 14 amino acids. V lost 4 bases and J lost 3; bases outside the gene matches: 4. CDR1 is MNHEY, CDR2 SVGAGI, per germline. The CDR3 region is CASSSGGAKETQYF. The CDR3 DNA reads TGTGCCAGCAGTTCCGGGGGGGCGAAAGAGACCCAGTACTTC.

This rearrangement joins TRBV7-6 to TRBJ2-5; TRBD2 is a possible D gene (6 bases). Deletions cut 1 base from V and 1 base from J, with 19 bases between. The CDR3 totals 18 residues. From germline, CDR1 is SGHVS and CDR2 FNYEAQ. For the CDR3, the DNA is TGTGCCAGCAGCTTAGTTTACGGGAGCACCCGGGGCCAAGAGACCCAGTACTTC. Its translation is CASSLVYGSTRGQETQYF.

The sample holds a few counts of this clone. The DNA for the CDR3 is TGTGCCAGCAGCGTAAATGCGGGGGTTCCGCCAGATACGCAGTATTTT. Its translation: CASSVNAGVPPDTQYF. The chain combines TRBV9 with TRBJ2-3, with 7 nucleotides matching TRBD2. With V trimmed by 1 base and J by 4 bases, 9 bases remained unmatched. CDR1 and CDR2 from the germline V gene are SGDLS and YYNGEE. The CDR3 totals 16 residues.

V is TRBV28 and J is TRBJ2-2, with TRBD1 identical over 7 bases. The CDR3 runs to 16 residues. V trimming: 4 bases; J trimming: 4 bases; junction bases outside the gene matches: 9. Germline V gene lookup returns CDR1 MDHEN and CDR2 SYDVKM. The DNA of the CDR3 is TGTGCCAGCAGTTCCCCGGGACAGCACAGCACCGGGGAGCTGTTTTTT. It yields the protein CASSSPGQHSTGELFF.

The chain joins TRBV7-6 to TRBJ1-6; 8 bases are a match to TRBD1. The CDR3 totals 16 residues. Per germline, CDR1 SGHVS and CDR2 FNYEAQ. The junction had 5 bases not matched to a gene; V was cut back by 6 bases and J by 1 base. CDR3 sequence (DNA): TGTGCCAGCAGTGACGACAGGGGATCCTATAATTCACCCCTCCACTTT. As protein: CASSDDRGSYNSPLHF.